The entry below gives a single T cell receptor (beta chain) sequence along with its context. Sequencing used immunoSEQ multiplex PCR; TCRdb keeps in-frame clones, though not all of them. The sample has roughly 86,000 clones; 80% to 95% are singletons. The sample belongs to a study of OX40 agonist ivuxolimab in advanced cancers. Study-wide context: Two patients with cutaneous melanoma and one with hepatocellular carcinoma, three in total, showed partial responses.

V trimming: 9 bases; J trimming: 3 bases; junction bases outside the gene matches: 7. This CDR3 contains 13 residues. CDR1 and CDR2 from the germline V gene are LNHNV and YYDKDF (reference sequence). The starting material was CD4+ or CD8+ T cells sorted from blood, obtained in a trial of the OX40 agonist ivuxolimab. The TCR sequence derives from an adult with an advanced solid tumor such as melanoma, head and neck, liver or kidney cancer. The chain joins TRBV15 to TRBJ2-5; 7 positions agree with TRBD1. In nucleotides, the CDR3 is TGTGCCACAGGGGGCGGTTTTGAAGAGACCCAGTACTTC. It yields the protein CATGGGFEETQYF.